The subject of this entry is one TCR beta chain. Its specificity is unknown. Trimming shortened V by 3 bases and J by 0 bases, and 15 bases separated the two germline ends. Germline V gene sequence: CDR1 MNHNS, CDR2 SASEGT. The CDR3 spans 17 residues. These data are taken from a study of beta chain features in type 1 diabetes. Study-wide results and caveats: In type 1 diabetes patients, VDJ junctions had fewer insertions; deletions at these junctions were more frequent. In every one of the four CD4+ subsets, TCRB CDR3s were moderately but significantly shorter in Type 1 diabetes patients.

What was sequenced were expressed TCRB transcripts, since all of the isolated RNA had been reverse transcribed. Some clones are missing from TCRdb's copy, which holds only in-frame ones; the method was immunoSEQ multiplex PCR. Among some 45,000 clones listed, under 65% were seen once. V and J are TRBV6-1 and TRBJ1-3; D uncertain. This TCR was sampled from a woman younger than 30 in good health. Sequenced input: Tregs from blood. The CDR3, as DNA: TGTGCCAGCAGTGAGCTGGGCCAGAGCCACTCTGGAAACACCATATATTTT. This codes for CASSELGQSHSGNTIYF.